This TCR beta chain comes out of a study of shared clonotypes between healthy human individuals. Study results and caveats: Genetic and exposure-history diversity was limited by the small donor number. Generation of non-shared clonotypes was less probable than generation of clonotypes shared by all four donors.

Positively selected for CCR7, the CD45RO-negative cells used as naive CD8 cells excluded terminally differentiated effector memory CD45RA+ cells. Those who donated, Caucasian adults without exception, all lived in Nashville, Tennessee. A remark on this clone: As yet, its antigen is unknown. Other DNA sequences of this sample code for an identical CDR3.

Under the authors' procedure: ImmunoSEQ output held junction-only sequences without quality scores, so filtering differed. The assay was immunoSEQ multiplex PCR, and TCRdb's table has in-frame clones only and misses some. Clone size and the V and J calls come from that table; the DNA yielded D and trimming. Among about 2 million clones listed, about 95% were seen once. Germline assignment: CDR1 MNHEY and CDR2 SMNVEV (reference sequence). V shed 2 bases, J shed 5 bases, and the junction held 2 bases outside the gene matches. The CDR3 spans 13 residues. The TCR comes from a man younger than 30 in good health. The J gene is TRBJ2-5, the V gene TRBV27, with 7 bases lining up with TRBD2. The sample consisted of naive CD8+ T cells sorted from blood. The CDR3 protein is CASSLAGAETQYF. DNA for the CDR3: TGTGCCAGCAGTTTAGCGGGAGCGGAGACCCAGTACTTC.